These 2 T cell receptor beta chains were sequenced from one sample in a study of graft-versus-host responses after intestinal transplantation. Sequencing used immunoSEQ multiplex PCR; TCRdb keeps in-frame clones, though not all of them. The table lists 100,000 or so clones, roughly 90% of them singletons, with around 0.86% in the top ten. Their target antigens are unknown. Material: unstimulated CD4+ T cells sorted from spleen or lymph node cells, obtained before transplant. These receptors came from a human donor who was the organ donor for an intestinal transplant.

The chain uses TRBV9 and TRBJ1-1, with D unclear. Germline CDR1 is SGDLS and CDR2 is YYNGEE. This CDR3 comprises 14 residues. V was clipped by 4 bases and J by 4 bases, with 14 bases between them. CDR3 amino acids: CASSPALGSTEAFF. The CDR3 coding sequence is TGTGCCAGCAGCCCAGCCTTGGGGAGCACTGAAGCTTTCTTT.

V and J are TRBV25-1 and TRBJ2-1, with D perhaps matching TRBD1 or TRBD2 (5 bases each). V lost 9 bases to trimming and J lost 0 bases, with 18 bases between them. CDR3 length equals 16 residues. Germline V lookup: CDR1 MGHDK, CDR2 SYGVNS. The CDR3 spells CASIPPGAASYNEQFF. The CDR3 bases are TGTGCCAGTATACCCCCCGGGGCAGCCTCCTACAATGAGCAGTTCTTC.